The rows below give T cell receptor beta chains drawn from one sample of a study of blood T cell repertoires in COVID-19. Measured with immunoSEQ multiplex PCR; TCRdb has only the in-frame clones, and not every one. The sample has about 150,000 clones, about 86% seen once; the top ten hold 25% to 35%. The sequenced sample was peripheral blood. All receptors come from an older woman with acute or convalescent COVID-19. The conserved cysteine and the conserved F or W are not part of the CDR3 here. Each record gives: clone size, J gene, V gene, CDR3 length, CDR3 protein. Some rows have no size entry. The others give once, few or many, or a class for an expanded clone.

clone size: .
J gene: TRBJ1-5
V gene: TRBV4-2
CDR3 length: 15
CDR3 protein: ASSQAPRTGGRQPQH

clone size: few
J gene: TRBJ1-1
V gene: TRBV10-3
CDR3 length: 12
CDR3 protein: AISKGQGNTEAF

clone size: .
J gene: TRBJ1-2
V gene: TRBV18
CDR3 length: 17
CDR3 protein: ASSPALDQWLTSDYGYT

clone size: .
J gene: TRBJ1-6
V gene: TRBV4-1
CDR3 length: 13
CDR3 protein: ASSRARVAERPLH

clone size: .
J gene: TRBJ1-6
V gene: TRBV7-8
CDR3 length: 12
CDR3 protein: ASSPSGVNSPLH

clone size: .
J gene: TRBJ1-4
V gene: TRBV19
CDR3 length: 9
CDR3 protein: SSSSRFGLF

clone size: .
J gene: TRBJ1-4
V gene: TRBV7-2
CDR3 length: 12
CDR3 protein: ASSLTAINEKLF

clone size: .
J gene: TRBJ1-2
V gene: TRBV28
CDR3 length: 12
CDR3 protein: ASSPGLRGNGYT

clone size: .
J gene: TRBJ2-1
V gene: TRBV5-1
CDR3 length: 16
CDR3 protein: ASSLTSGGLGPYNEQF

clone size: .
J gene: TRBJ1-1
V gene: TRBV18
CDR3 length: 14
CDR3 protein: ASSPRRTGRDTEAF

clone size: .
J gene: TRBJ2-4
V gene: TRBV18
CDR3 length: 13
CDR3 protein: ASSGDSRVKNIQY

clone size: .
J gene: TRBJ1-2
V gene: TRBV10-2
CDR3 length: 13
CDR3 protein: ADRGPRGAGYGYT

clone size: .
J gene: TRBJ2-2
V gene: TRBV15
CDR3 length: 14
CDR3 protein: ATSGGLAGRAGELF

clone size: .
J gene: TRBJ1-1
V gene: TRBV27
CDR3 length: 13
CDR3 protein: ASSLHLTGNTEAF